Listed below are T cell receptor beta chains from one sample, sequenced in a study of T cell repertoires in cytomegalovirus infection. TCRdb reanalysed the reads using MiXCR and keeps one entry per CDR3 protein. The sample holds 450,000 to 550,000 distinct CDR3 sequences, more than 15% seen once. The sequenced sample was CD8+ T cells from PBMCs. These receptors were obtained from a human donor in good health (CMV status not recorded). Some clones in this sample may be carry-over from other donors' samples. Each CDR3 is given with its conserved first and last residue. Fields, in order: clone size, D gene, V gene, J gene, CDR3 protein, CDR3 DNA. D genes are given only for firm matches. Size is omitted from some rows. Given values are once, few, many or a class for expanded clones.

>few|NA|TRBV11-2|TRBJ2-7
CASSLQGVSYEQYF
TGTGCCAGCAGCTTACAGGGAGTTTCCTACGAGCAGTACTTC
>many|NA|TRBV12-3/TRBV12-4|TRBJ2-7
CASTPSLAYEQYF
TGTGCCAGCACTCCATCCCTCGCCTACGAGCAGTACTTC
>many|NA|TRBV28|TRBJ2-1
CASSFGGPHNEQFF
TGTGCCAGCAGTTTTGGGGGACCCCACAATGAGCAGTTCTTC
>NA|TRBD1|TRBV6-6|TRBJ1-4
CASIQGSGGGNDEKLFF
TGTGCCAGCATCCAGGGGTCAGGGGGCGGTAATGATGAAAAACTGTTTTTT
>few|NA|TRBV27|TRBJ2-6
CASSHSSGANVLTF
TGTGCCAGCAGCCATAGCTCTGGGGCCAACGTCCTGACTTTC
>NA|NA|TRBV3-1|TRBJ2-5
CASSRGIRVWGGEETQYF
TGTGCCAGCAGTAGGGGGATCCGGGTCTGGGGCGGTGAGGAGACCCAGTACTTC
>few|TRBD2|TRBV9|TRBJ2-2
CASSAEGLATGELFF
TGTGCCAGCAGCGCGGAGGGACTAGCGACCGGGGAGCTGTTTTTT
>NA|NA|TRBV27|TRBJ2-7
CASSFRGRLDEQYF
TGTGCCAGCAGTTTCAGGGGCAGGCTCGACGAGCAGTACTTC
>many|NA|TRBV12-3/TRBV12-4|TRBJ1-1
CASSLGARNTEAFF
TGTGCCAGCAGTTTAGGGGCCCGTAACACTGAAGCTTTCTTT
>NA|NA|TRBV15|TRBJ2-7
CATSVERGRLYEQYF
TGTGCCACCAGCGTAGAGAGGGGAAGGCTCTACGAGCAGTACTTC
>many|TRBD2|TRBV5-4|TRBJ2-7
CASSLTSGASYEQYF
TGTGCCAGCAGCTTGACTAGCGGGGCCTCCTACGAGCAGTACTTC